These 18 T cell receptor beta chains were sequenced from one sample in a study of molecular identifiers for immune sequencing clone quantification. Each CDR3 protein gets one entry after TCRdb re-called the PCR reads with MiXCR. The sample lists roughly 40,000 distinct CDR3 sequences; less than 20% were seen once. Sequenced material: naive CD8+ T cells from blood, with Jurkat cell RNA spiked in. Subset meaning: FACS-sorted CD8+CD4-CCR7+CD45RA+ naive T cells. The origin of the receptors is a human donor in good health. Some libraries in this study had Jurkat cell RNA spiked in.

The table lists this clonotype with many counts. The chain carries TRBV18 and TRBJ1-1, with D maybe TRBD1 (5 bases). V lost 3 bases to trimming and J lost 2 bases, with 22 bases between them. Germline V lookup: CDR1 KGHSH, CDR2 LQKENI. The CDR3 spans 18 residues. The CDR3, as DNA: TGTGCCAGCTCACCGTCGGGGCGTGGGCAGGGAGGTAACACTGAAGCTTTCTTT. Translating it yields CASSPSGRGQGGNTEAFF. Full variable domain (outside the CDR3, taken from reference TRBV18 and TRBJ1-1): NAGVMQNPRHLVRRRGQEARLRCSPMKGHSHVYWYRQLPEEGLKFMVYLQKENIIDESGMPKERFSAEFPKEGPSILRIQQVVRGDSAAYFCASSPSGRGQGGNTEAFFGQGTRLTVV.

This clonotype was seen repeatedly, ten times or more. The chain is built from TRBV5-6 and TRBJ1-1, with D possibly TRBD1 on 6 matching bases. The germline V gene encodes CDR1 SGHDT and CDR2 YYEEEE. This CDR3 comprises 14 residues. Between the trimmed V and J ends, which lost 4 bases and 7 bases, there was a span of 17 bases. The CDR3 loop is CASSAGHGLIEAFF. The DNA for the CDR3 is TGTGCCAGCAGCGCGGGACACGGACTAATTGAAGCTTTCTTT.

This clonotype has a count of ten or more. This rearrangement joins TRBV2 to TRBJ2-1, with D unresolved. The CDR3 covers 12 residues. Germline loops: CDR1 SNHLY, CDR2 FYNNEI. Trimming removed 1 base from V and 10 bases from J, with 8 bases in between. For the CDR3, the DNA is TGTGCCAGCAGTGAAGTTTTAGCAGAGCAGTTCTTC. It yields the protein CASSEVLAEQFF.

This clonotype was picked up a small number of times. In DNA form, the CDR3 reads TGTGCCAGCAGCTCCGGTCTTGGGAATGAGCAGTTCTTC. Protein product: CASSSGLGNEQFF. This sequence joins TRBV7-2 and TRBJ2-1; D remains unclear. Germline V gives CDR1 SGHTA, CDR2 FQGNSA. This CDR3 comprises 13 residues. V shed 4 bases and J shed 7 bases, with 11 bases lying between them.

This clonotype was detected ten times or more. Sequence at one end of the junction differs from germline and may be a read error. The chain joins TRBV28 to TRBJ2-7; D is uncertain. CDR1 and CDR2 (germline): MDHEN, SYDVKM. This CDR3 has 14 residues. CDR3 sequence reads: CASSFRGGIYEQCF. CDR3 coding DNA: TGTGCCAGCAGTTTCCGTGGCGGCATCTACGAGCAGTGCTTC.

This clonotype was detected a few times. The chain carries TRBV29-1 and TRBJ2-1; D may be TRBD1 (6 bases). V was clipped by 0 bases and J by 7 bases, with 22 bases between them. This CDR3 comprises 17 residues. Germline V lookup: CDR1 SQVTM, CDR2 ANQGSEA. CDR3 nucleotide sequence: TGCAGCGTTGAAGATCCGTGGGGGCCCACGGTTGGGAATGAGCAGTTCTTC. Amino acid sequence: CSVEDPWGPTVGNEQFF.

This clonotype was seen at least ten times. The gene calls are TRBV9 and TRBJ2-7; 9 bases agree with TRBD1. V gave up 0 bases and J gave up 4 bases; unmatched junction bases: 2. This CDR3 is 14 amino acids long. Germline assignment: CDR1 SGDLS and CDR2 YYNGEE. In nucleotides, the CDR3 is TGTGCCAGCAGCGTAGGAGACAGGGGGTACGAGCAGTACTTC. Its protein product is CASSVGDRGYEQYF. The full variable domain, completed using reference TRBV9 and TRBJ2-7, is DSGVTQTPKHLITATGQRVTLRCSPRSGDLSVYWYQQSLDQGLQFLIQYYNGEERAKGNILERFSAQQFPDLHSELNLSSLELGDSALYFCASSVGDRGYEQYFGPGTRLTVT.

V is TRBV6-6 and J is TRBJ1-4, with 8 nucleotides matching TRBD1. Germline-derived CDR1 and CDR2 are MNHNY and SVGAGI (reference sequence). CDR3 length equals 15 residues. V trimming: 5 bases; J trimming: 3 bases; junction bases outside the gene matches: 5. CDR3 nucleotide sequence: TGTGCCAGCAGTCTTTGGACAGGGCCTAATGAAAAACTGTTTTTT. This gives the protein CASSLWTGPNEKLFF.

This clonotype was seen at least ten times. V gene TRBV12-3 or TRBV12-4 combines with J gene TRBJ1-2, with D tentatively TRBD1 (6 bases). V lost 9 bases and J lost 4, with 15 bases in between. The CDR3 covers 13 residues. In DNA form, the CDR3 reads TGTGCCAGTTTTAGCGGAGGGGGCTATGGCTACACCTTC. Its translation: CASFSGGGYGYTF.

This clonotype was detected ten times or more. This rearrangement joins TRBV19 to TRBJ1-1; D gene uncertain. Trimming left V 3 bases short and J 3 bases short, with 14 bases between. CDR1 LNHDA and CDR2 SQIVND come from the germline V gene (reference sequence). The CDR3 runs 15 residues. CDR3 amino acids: CASSMSGEWDTEAFF. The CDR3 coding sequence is TGTGCCAGTAGTATGTCCGGGGAATGGGACACTGAAGCTTTCTTT.

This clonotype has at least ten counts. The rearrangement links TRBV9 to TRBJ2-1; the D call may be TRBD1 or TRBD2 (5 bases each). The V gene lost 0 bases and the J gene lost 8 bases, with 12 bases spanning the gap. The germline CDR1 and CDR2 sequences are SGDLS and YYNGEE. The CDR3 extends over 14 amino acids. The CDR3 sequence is CASSVEGSRHEQFF. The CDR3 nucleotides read TGTGCCAGCAGCGTAGAGGGGAGCCGCCATGAGCAGTTCTTC. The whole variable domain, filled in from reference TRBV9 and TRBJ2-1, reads DSGVTQTPKHLITATGQRVTLRCSPRSGDLSVYWYQQSLDQGLQFLIQYYNGEERAKGNILERFSAQQFPDLHSELNLSSLELGDSALYFCASSVEGSRHEQFFGPGTRLTVL.

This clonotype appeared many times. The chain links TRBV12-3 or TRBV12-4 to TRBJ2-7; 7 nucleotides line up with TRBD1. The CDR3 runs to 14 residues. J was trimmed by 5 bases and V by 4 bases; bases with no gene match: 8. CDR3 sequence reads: CASSSLTGRDEQYF. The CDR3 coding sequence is TGTGCCAGCAGTTCCCTGACAGGGCGGGACGAGCAGTACTTC.

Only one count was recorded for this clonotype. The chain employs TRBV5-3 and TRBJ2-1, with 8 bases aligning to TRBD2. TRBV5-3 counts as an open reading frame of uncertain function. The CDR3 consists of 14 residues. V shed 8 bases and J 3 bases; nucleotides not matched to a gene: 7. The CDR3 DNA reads TGTGCCAGCGATGTTAGCGGGAACTACAATGAGCAGTTCTTC. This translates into CASDVSGNYNEQFF.

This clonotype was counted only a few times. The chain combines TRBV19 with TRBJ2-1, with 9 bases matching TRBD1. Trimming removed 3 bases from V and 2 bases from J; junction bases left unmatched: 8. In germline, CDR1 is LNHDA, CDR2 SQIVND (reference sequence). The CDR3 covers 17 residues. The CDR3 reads CASSIHSGTGTYNEQFF. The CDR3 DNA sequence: TGTGCCAGTAGTATTCACTCCGGGACAGGGACCTACAATGAGCAGTTCTTC.

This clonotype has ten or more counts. The CDR3 region has the DNA TGTGCCAGCAGCCAGGGTGGCCGACAGCCCCAGCATTTT. Amino acid sequence: CASSQGGRQPQHF. V gene TRBV13 combines with J gene TRBJ1-5, with D perhaps matching TRBD1 (5 bases). CDR1 is PRHDT, CDR2 FYEKMQ, per germline (reference sequence). CDR3 length: 13 amino acids. V was trimmed by 5 bases and J by 7 bases, leaving 12 bases between them.

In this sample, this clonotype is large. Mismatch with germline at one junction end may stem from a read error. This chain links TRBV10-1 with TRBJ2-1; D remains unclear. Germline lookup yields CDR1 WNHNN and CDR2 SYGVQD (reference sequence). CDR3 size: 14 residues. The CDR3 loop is CASREAWSYNEQFF. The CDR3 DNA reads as TGCGCCAGCCGTGAGGCATGGAGCTACAATGAGCAGTTCTTC.

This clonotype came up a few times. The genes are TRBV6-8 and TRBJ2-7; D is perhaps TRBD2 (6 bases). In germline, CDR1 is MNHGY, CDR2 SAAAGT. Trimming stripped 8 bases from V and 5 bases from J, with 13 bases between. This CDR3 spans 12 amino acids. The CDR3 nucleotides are TGTGCCAGCCCTCGGCGGGGTGACGAGCAGTACTTC. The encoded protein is CASPRRGDEQYF.

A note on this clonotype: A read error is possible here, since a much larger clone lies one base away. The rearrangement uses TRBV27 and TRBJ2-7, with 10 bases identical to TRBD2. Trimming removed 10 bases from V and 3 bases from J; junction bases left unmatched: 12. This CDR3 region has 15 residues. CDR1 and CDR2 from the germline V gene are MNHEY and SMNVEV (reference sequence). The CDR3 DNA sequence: TGTGCCAACAGCCCCTCTAGCGGGAGTTTCTACGAGCAGTACTTC. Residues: CANSPSSGSFYEQYF.